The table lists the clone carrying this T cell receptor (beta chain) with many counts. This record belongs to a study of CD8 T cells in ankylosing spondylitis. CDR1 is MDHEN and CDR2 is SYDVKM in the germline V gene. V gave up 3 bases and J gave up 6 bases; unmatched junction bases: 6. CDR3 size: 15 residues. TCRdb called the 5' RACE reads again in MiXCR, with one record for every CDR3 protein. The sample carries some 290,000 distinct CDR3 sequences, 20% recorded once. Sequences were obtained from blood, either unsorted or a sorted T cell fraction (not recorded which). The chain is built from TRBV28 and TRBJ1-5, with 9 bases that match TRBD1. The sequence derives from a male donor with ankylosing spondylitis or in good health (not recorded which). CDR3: CASSFPGQGSQPQHF. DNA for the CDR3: TGTGCCAGCAGTTTTCCGGGACAGGGAAGTCAGCCCCAGCATTTT.